Following are 5 T cell receptor beta chains from one sample sequenced in a study of blood T cell repertoires in COVID-19. Produced via immunoSEQ multiplex PCR; TCRdb's table is partial and in-frame only. The table has a few hundred thousand clones, around 87% seen once. Material for sequencing was peripheral blood. All receptors come from a woman between 45 and 60 years old with acute or convalescent COVID-19.

The rearrangement joins TRBV7-2 to TRBJ2-2, with D possibly matching TRBD1 (5 bases). This CDR3 has 15 residues. Germline V gene lookup returns CDR1 SGHTA and CDR2 FQGNSA. V was trimmed by 5 bases and J by 1 base, leaving 11 bases between them. CDR3 region: CASSVSGQNTGELFF. DNA for the CDR3: TGTGCCAGCAGCGTTTCTGGACAGAACACCGGGGAGCTGTTTTTT.

V gene TRBV6-2 or TRBV6-3 combines with J gene TRBJ1-2; D is possibly TRBD1 (5 bases). CDR1 is MNHEY and CDR2 is SVGEGT in the germline V gene. The CDR3 is made up of 13 amino acids. Deletions cut 5 bases from V and 8 bases from J, with 15 bases between. CDR3 nucleotides: TGTGCCAGCAGTCCCGGGACTTATGGCGGCTACACCTTC. Its protein is CASSPGTYGGYTF.

The chain combines TRBV5-1 with TRBJ2-7; 8 positions agree with TRBD1. CDR1 and CDR2 (germline): SGHRS, YFSETQ. The V gene end was trimmed by 2 bases and the J gene end by 5 bases; junction bases not matched to a gene: 3. This CDR3 contains 13 residues. As DNA, the CDR3 is TGCGCCAGCAGCTTTCAGGGGGCCGACGAGCAGTACTTC. Translation gives CASSFQGADEQYF.

The V gene is TRBV29-1, the J gene TRBJ1-5, with D perhaps matching TRBD1 (5 bases). Germline V gene lookup returns CDR1 SQVTM and CDR2 ANQGSEA. With 4 bases removed from V and 1 base from J, the gap between germline ends came to 8 bases. This CDR3 is built from 13 residues. The CDR3 loop is CSVVTGSNQPQHF. Here the CDR3 DNA reads TGCAGCGTTGTTACAGGAAGCAATCAGCCCCAGCATTTT. Together with reference TRBV29-1 and TRBJ1-5, the CDR3 gives the full variable domain: SAVISQKPSRDICQRGTSLTIQCQVDSQVTMMFWYRQQPGQSLTLIATANQGSEATYESGFVIDKFPISRPNLTFSTLTVSNMSPEDSSIYLCSVVTGSNQPQHFGDGTRLSIL.

V is TRBV11-2 and J is TRBJ1-1; the D gene is possibly TRBD1 (6 bases). V dropped 5 bases and J dropped 1 base, with 14 bases sitting between them. Germline assignment: CDR1 SGHAT and CDR2 FQNNGV. CDR3 length equals 15 residues. The CDR3 nucleotides read TGTGCCAGCAGCCTCTATACAGGGACGAACACTGAAGCTTTCTTT. Translating gives CASSLYTGTNTEAFF.